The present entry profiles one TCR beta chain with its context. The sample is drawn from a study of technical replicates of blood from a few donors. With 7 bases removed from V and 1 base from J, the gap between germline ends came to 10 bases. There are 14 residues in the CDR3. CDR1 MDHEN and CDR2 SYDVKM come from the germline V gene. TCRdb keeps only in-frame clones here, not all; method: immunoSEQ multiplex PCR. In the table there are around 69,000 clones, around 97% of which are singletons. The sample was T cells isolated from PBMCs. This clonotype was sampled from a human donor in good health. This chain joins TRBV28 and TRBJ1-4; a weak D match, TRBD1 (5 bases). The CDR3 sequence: CASTSGGTNEKLFF. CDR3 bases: TGTGCCAGCACCAGCGGGGGAACTAATGAAAAACTGTTTTTT.